This TCR beta chain originates from a study of blood T cells in healthy people across ages. The second PCR ran roughly 6 to 12 cycles with a sample-barcoded 5' primer and J-beta primers. TCRdb itself ran the 5' RACE reads through MiXCR, one entry per CDR3 protein. Among 800,000 to 950,000 distinct CDR3 sequences listed, almost 30% were seen once. The donors, aged roughly 6 to 95, were healthy Caucasians from Russia. This CDR3 region has 14 residues. Germline-derived CDR1 and CDR2 are ENHRY and SYGVKD. Trimming removed 7 bases from V and 4 bases from J; junction bases left unmatched: 8. Study-wide results and limits: It was not known whether donors were CMV positive (a possible confounder of expanded clonotype changes).

Concerning this clonotype: The antigen remains unidentified.

These data also featured in a second study, about T cells of mothers and their children. In that study: Over 8 million reads per mother and approximately 3.2 million per child were obtained.

The sequence was obtained from a woman aged 40 to 50 in good health. What was sequenced was blood. This rearrangement joins TRBV10-3 to TRBJ1-2, with 8 positions matching TRBD1. The CDR3 DNA follows: TGTGCCATCAAGGGACAGGAGGCCTTCTATGGCTACACCTTC. Amino acids: CAIKGQEAFYGYTF.